This passage covers 19 T cell receptor beta chains from one sample sequenced in a study of blood T cell repertoires in COVID-19. Clones were read by immunoSEQ multiplex PCR, and TCRdb kept only the in-frame ones, dropping some. In the table there are tens of thousands of clones, about 86% of which are singletons. Sample: peripheral blood. The receptors were gathered from a woman of 80 years or more with active or convalescent COVID-19.

The rearrangement joins TRBV10-3 to TRBJ2-7; 7 bases match TRBD2. CDR1 ENHRY and CDR2 SYGVKD come from the germline V gene. The CDR3 is made up of 17 amino acids. Germline trimming cut 4 bases from V and 3 bases from J; bases unmatched to any gene: 15. CDR3 amino acids: CAISARLGSGAIYEQYF. CDR3 DNA: TGTGCCATCAGTGCCCGGCTCGGCAGCGGGGCAATCTACGAGCAGTACTTC.

This CDR3 is CASQMNSNQPQHF. For the CDR3, the DNA is TGTGCCAGTCAGATGAATAGCAATCAGCCCCAGCATTTT. The chain carries TRBV19 and TRBJ1-5, with no clear D. Looked up from germline, CDR1 is LNHDA and CDR2 is SQIVND (reference sequence). V lost 8 bases and J 0 bases, leaving 8 bases between the germline ends. The CDR3 length is 13 residues. Combining the CDR3 with reference TRBV19 and TRBJ1-5 gives the whole variable domain DGGITQSPKYLFRKEGQNVTLSCEQNLNHDAMYWYRQDPGQGLRLIYYSQIVNDFQKGDIAEGYSVSREKKESFPLTVTSAQKNPTAFYLCASQMNSNQPQHFGDGTRLSIL.

CDR3 in amino acids: CASSLGQGLDSPLHF. The CDR3 coding sequence is TGTGCCAGCAGCCTCGGACAGGGATTAGATTCACCCCTCCACTTT. This chain links TRBV5-4 with TRBJ1-6, with 8 bases matching TRBD1. In germline, CDR1 is SGHNT, CDR2 YYREEE (reference sequence). Trimming at V came to 4 bases and at J to 8 bases, leaving 8 bases not matched to a gene. The CDR3 extends over 15 amino acids.

V and J are TRBV4-3 and TRBJ1-4; 9 nucleotides match TRBD1. Germline CDR1 LGHNA, CDR2 YSLEER. J was trimmed by 10 bases and V by 0 bases; bases with no gene match: 9. CDR3 size: 16 residues. The chain's CDR3 is CASSQESGQGGVKLFF. The DNA for the CDR3 is TGCGCCAGCAGCCAAGAATCGGGACAGGGAGGGGTAAAACTGTTTTTT.

This chain joins TRBV27 and TRBJ2-1; 11 bases agree with TRBD2. Germline values: CDR1 MNHEY, CDR2 SMNVEV (reference sequence). The ends lost 3 bases at V and 7 bases at J; junction bases unmatched: 8. CDR3 size: 16 residues. This chain's CDR3 is CASSFPTSGKGNEQFF. DNA of the CDR3: TGTGCCAGCAGTTTCCCGACTAGCGGGAAGGGTAATGAGCAGTTCTTC.

Only one count was recorded for this clone. The J gene is TRBJ1-2, the V gene TRBV30, with 7 positions matching TRBD1. J gave up 4 bases and V 3 bases, and 5 bases lay outside the gene matches. The CDR3 contains 13 residues. Germline CDR1 is GTSNPN and CDR2 is SVGIG (reference sequence). The CDR3 loop reads CAWRDRAGYGYTF. The CDR3 region has the DNA TGTGCCTGGAGAGACAGGGCCGGCTATGGCTACACCTTC.

This clone was seen once. V and J are TRBV10-3 and TRBJ2-3; tentative D call: TRBD2 (5 bases). Per the germline V gene, CDR1 is ENHRY and CDR2 is SYGVKD. V was clipped by 0 bases and J by 4 bases, with 11 bases between them. CDR3 length: 15 residues. The CDR3 nucleotides read TGTGCCATCAGTGAGTCAGAAGCGAGGGCAGATACGCAGTATTTT. Protein: CAISESEARADTQYF.

This clone was seen once. The chain is built from TRBV5-4 and TRBJ2-3; the D is unclear. This CDR3 has 14 amino acids. Germline V gives CDR1 SGHNT, CDR2 YYREEE (reference sequence). Between the trimmed V and J ends, which lost 2 bases and 1 base, there was a span of 8 bases. CDR3 amino acids: CASSFPGGTDTQYF. The CDR3 region has the DNA TGTGCCAGCAGCTTCCCAGGTGGCACAGATACGCAGTATTTT.

The chain employs TRBV27 and TRBJ1-5, with D possibly TRBD1 on 5 matching bases. Trimming removed 5 bases at V and 2 bases at J, with 13 bases between. The CDR3 is 15 amino acids. Germline-derived CDR1 and CDR2 are MNHEY and SMNVEV (reference sequence). The CDR3, as DNA: TGTGCCAGCAGTCCACCAGGGAACGGCAATCAGCCCCAGCATTTT. This encodes CASSPPGNGNQPQHF.

The chain joins TRBV12-5 to TRBJ2-5, with 10 bases that match TRBD2. From germline, CDR1 is LGHNT and CDR2 FRNRAP. The V gene end was trimmed by 7 bases and the J gene end by 5 bases; junction bases not matched to a gene: 10. There are 15 residues in the CDR3. The chain's CDR3 is CASVGSGRFGETQYF. The CDR3 nucleotides are TGTGCTAGTGTAGGTAGCGGGAGGTTTGGGGAGACCCAGTACTTC.

This chain links TRBV19 with TRBJ1-4; 10 bases fit TRBD1. The CDR3 contains 14 residues. Looked up from germline, CDR1 is LNHDA and CDR2 is SQIVND (reference sequence). Losses at the gene ends were 8 bases for V and 10 bases for J; bases not matched to a gene: 10. CDR3 sequence reads: CASQMTGGYGKLFF. The CDR3 DNA is TGTGCCAGTCAGATGACAGGGGGCTATGGAAAACTGTTTTTT.

This chain connects TRBV19 to TRBJ2-3; TRBD2 is a possible D gene (6 bases). The CDR3 is 15 amino acids. Germline lookup yields CDR1 LNHDA and CDR2 SQIVND (reference sequence). Trimming pared 9 bases from V and 0 bases from J, leaving 16 bases between. The CDR3: CASRLAGISTDTQYF. CDR3 in DNA: TGTGCCAGCCGTCTCGCGGGGATAAGCACAGATACGCAGTATTTT.

V is TRBV7-9 and J is TRBJ2-7; 9 positions match TRBD1. Germline-derived CDR1 and CDR2 are SEHNR and FQNEAQ (reference sequence). The CDR3 contains 15 residues. V was clipped by 1 base and J by 3 bases; unmatched bases: 4. This CDR3 is CASSLGGTGHYEQYF. The DNA for the CDR3 is TGTGCCAGCAGCTTAGGAGGGACAGGGCACTACGAGCAGTACTTC. The full variable domain, its missing parts supplied by reference TRBV7-9 and TRBJ2-7, is DTGVSQNPRHKITKRGQNVTFRCDPISEHNRLYWYRQTLGQGPEFLTYFQNEAQLEKSRLLSDRFSAERPKGSFSTLEIQRTEQGDSAMYLCASSLGGTGHYEQYFGPGTRLTVT.

The gene calls are TRBV5-1 and TRBJ1-4; 8 bases fit TRBD1. Per the germline V gene, CDR1 is SGHRS and CDR2 is YFSETQ. CDR3 length equals 14 residues. V lost 4 bases and J lost 8; bases outside the gene matches: 7. The CDR3 bases are TGCGCCAGCAGCGCACAGGGGGTTGGAGAAAAACTGTTTTTT. Protein: CASSAQGVGEKLFF.

The chain links TRBV2 to TRBJ1-2; D gene unclear. Germline CDR1 is SNHLY and CDR2 is FYNNEI. The CDR3 consists of 14 residues. With 2 bases removed from V and 2 bases from J, the gap between germline ends came to 9 bases. The CDR3 coding sequence is TGTGCCAGCAGTGAATCTAACAGAAACTATGGCTACACCTTC. Its protein product is CASSESNRNYGYTF.

The J gene is TRBJ2-2, the V gene TRBV29-1; TRBD2 is a possible D gene (5 bases). Germline V lookup: CDR1 SQVTM, CDR2 ANQGSEA. V lost 1 base and J 13 bases, leaving 13 bases between the germline ends. This CDR3 region has 12 residues. Here the CDR3 reads CSVEVGGFGLFF. The CDR3 DNA sequence: TGCAGCGTTGAAGTCGGAGGTTTTGGGCTGTTTTTT.

The chain links TRBV4-1 to TRBJ1-6, with D tentatively TRBD1 (5 bases). The V end was cut by 0 bases, the J end by 10 bases, with 16 bases between. The CDR3 totals 16 residues. Germline lookup yields CDR1 MGHRA and CDR2 YSYEKL. Here the CDR3 DNA reads TGCGCCAGCAGCCAAGATCAGACAGTTAAGGGATCACCCCTCCACTTT. Residues: CASSQDQTVKGSPLHF.

The chain couples TRBV19 to TRBJ2-3, with D maybe TRBD2 (5 bases). The CDR3 is 15 amino acids. V lost 1 base, J lost 3 bases, and 11 bases lay in between. The germline gives CDR1 LNHDA, CDR2 SQIVND (reference sequence). The CDR3 spells CASSIGLTGTDTQYF. CDR3 coding DNA: TGTGCCAGTAGTATAGGACTAACGGGGACAGATACGCAGTATTTT.

V is TRBV7-2 and J is TRBJ2-1, with TRBD2 identical over 12 bases. The V gene end was trimmed by 1 base and the J gene end by 15 bases; junction bases not matched to a gene: 10. The CDR3 runs 15 residues. Per the germline V gene, CDR1 is SGHTA and CDR2 is FQGNSA. The CDR3 spells CASSLGVGLAGTPFF. The CDR3 DNA reads TGTGCCAGCAGCTTAGGGGTTGGACTAGCGGGAACTCCGTTCTTC.